The TCR beta chain described here comes from a study of T cells in tuberculosis. Clones were read by immunoSEQ multiplex PCR, and TCRdb kept only the in-frame ones, dropping some. The sample shows about 40,000 clones, 94% of them seen only once. Indicated time point: new active TB diagnosis, blood taken before or within 7 days of starting treatment. V shed 5 bases, J shed 7 bases, and the junction held 5 bases outside the gene matches. Germline V gives CDR1 LNHDA, CDR2 SQIVND (reference sequence). This CDR3 spans 13 amino acids. V usage is TRBV19 and J usage is TRBJ1-2; 9 nucleotides align to TRBD1. The origin of this receptor is an adult with tuberculosis. Sequenced here: PBMCs, sampled at tuberculosis diagnosis. The CDR3 DNA follows: TGTGCCAGTAGTCCACAGGGGGCCGGTGGCTACACCTTC. It translates to CASSPQGAGGYTF.